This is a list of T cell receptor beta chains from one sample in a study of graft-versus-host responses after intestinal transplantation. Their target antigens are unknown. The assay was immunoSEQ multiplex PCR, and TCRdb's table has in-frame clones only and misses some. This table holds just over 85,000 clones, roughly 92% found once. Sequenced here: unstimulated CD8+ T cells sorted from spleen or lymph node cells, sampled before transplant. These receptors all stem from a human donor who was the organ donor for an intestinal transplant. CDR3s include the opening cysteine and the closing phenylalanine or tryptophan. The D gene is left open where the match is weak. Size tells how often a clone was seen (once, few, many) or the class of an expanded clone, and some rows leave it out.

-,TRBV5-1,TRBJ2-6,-,TGCGCCAGCAGCTCGCGGACACCAGTCTCTGGGGCCAACGTCCTGACTTTC,CASSSRTPVSGANVLTF
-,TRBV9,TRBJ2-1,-,TGTGCCAGCAGCGTTAGCGATGAGCAGTTCTTC,CASSVSDEQFF
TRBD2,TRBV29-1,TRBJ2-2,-,TGCAGCGGTAGACTAGCGGGGGAGCTGTTTTTT,CSGRLAGELFF
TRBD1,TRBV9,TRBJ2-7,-,TGTGCCAGCAGCGTACGGGACAGGGGTTTCGACGAGCAGTACTTC,CASSVRDRGFDEQYF
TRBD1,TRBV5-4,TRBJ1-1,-,TGTGCCAGCAGTCCAAATGCAGGGGGCGGCACTGAAGCTTTCTTT,CASSPNAGGGTEAFF
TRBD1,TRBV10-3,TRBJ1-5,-,TGTGCCATCAGTACAGGGGATCAGCCCCAGCATTTT,CAISTGDQPQHF
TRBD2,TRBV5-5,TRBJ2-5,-,TGTGCCAGCAGCTTCCCGGGGGGAGAGACCCAGTACTTC,CASSFPGGETQYF
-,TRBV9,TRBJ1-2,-,TGTGCCAGCAGCGTAGGGACAGACTATGGCTACACCTTC,CASSVGTDYGYTF
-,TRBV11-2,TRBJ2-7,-,TGTGCCAGCAGCTTAGAGCGTATGAGACAGTCATTTTACGAGCAGTACTTC,CASSLERMRQSFYEQYF
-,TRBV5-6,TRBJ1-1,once,TGTGCCAGCTCTTATAGTAACACTGAAGCTTTCTTT,CASSYSNTEAFF
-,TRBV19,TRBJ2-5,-,TGTGCCAGTAGTATAGGCCAGTACCAAGAGACCCAGTACTTC,CASSIGQYQETQYF
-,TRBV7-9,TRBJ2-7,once,TGTGCCAGCAGTTCACAGGGGGAGGGCTACGAGCAGTACTTC,CASSSQGEGYEQYF
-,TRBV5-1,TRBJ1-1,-,TGCGCCAGCAGCTTGCCGGGTTCCACTGAAGCTTTCTTT,CASSLPGSTEAFF
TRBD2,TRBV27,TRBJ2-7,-,TGTGCCAGCAGTCTTGAAGCGGGGGTAAACGAATACGAGCAGTACTTC,CASSLEAGVNEYEQYF
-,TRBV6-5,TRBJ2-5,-,TGTGCCAGCAGAACCGGGGGAGCCCAAGAGACCCAGTACTTC,CASRTGGAQETQYF
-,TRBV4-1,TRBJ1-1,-,TGCGCCAGCGCAGGAGGGAGGGATGAAGCTTTCTTT,CASAGGRDEAFF
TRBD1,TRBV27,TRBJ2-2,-,TGTGCCAGCAGTCCCCGGACAGGGGGGAACACCGGGGAGCTGTTTTTT,CASSPRTGGNTGELFF
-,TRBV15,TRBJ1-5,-,TGTGCCACCAGCTGGCAGGACAATCAGCCCCAGCATTTT,CATSWQDNQPQHF
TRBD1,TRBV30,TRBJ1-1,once,TGTGCCTGGAGTCGGCGGGGACAGGAGAACACTGAAGCTTTCTTT,CAWSRRGQENTEAFF
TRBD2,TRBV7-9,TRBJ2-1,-,TGTGCCAGCAGCTTAGCTTTCCCTGGACTAGGGGACAATGAGCAGTTCTTC,CASSLAFPGLGDNEQFF
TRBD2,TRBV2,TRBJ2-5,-,TGTGCCAGCAGGGAGGGGCTAGCGGGGAGCCAAACAGGGACCCAGTACTTC,CASREGLAGSQTGTQYF
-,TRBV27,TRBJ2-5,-,TGTGCCAGCAGTTTATCCAACACAGAGACCCAGTACTTC,CASSLSNTETQYF
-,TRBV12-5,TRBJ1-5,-,TGTGCTAGTGGTTTGTTGGCCGCGAGGAATCAGCCCCAGCATTTT,CASGLLAARNQPQHF
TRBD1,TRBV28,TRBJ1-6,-,TGTGCCAGCAGTTTATTCAGGGGGCAGAATTCACCCCTCCACTTT,CASSLFRGQNSPLHF
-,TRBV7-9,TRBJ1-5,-,TGTGCCAGCAGCCGGGGGGGCGGCCAGCCCCAGCATTTT,CASSRGGGQPQHF
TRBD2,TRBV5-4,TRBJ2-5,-,TGTGCCAGCAGCTTGGTCCGCGGGGGGCAGGAGACCCAGTACTTC,CASSLVRGGQETQYF
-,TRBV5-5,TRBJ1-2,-,TGTGCCAGCAGCTTGTTCGGGACAAACTACACCTTC,CASSLFGTNYTF
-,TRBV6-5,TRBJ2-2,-,TGTGCCAGCAGTTACCAGGGGCAGGGGAACTACGGGGAGCTGTTTTTT,CASSYQGQGNYGELFF
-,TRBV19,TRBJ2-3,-,TGTGCCAGTAGTATAATGGCGGGGTCCACAGATACGCAGTATTTT,CASSIMAGSTDTQYF
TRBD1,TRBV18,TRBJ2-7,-,TGTGCCAGCTCACACAGGACAGGGGGTGGTAGCTCCTACGAGCAGTACTTC,CASSHRTGGGSSYEQYF
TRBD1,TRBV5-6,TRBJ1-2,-,TGTGCCAGCAGCTTGGCCCTCACAGGGGATCCCTCCAATTATGGCTACACCTTC,CASSLALTGDPSNYGYTF
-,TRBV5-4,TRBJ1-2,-,TGTGCCAGCAGACTAGGAGGAGGCTACACCTTC,CASRLGGGYTF
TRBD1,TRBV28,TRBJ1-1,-,TGTGCCAGCAGTGCCTCCGGGACAGCGAACACTGAAGCTTTCTTT,CASSASGTANTEAFF
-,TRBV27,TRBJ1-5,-,TGTGCCAGCAGTTTAGGCTGGGGGCTGGACAATCAGCCCCAGCATTTT,CASSLGWGLDNQPQHF
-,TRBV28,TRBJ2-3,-,-,CASSSPIAGRTDTQYFQQYF
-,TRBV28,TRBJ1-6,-,TGTGCCAGCAACGACCGTCGGAGCTCCTATAATTCACCCCTCCACTTT,CASNDRRSSYNSPLHF
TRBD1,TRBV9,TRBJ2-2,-,TGTGCCAGCAGCTGGGGGACAGCGAACACCGGGGAGCTGTTTTTT,CASSWGTANTGELFF
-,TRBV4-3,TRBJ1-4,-,TGCGCCAGCAGCCCCGCTGGGGGGTATGAAAAACTGTTTTTT,CASSPAGGYEKLFF
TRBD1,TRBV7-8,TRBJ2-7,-,TGTGCCAGCAGCCCTGGGGGGGGACAGGGGAATTTTTACGAGCAGTACTTC,CASSPGGGQGNFYEQYF
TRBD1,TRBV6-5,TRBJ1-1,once,TGTGCCAGCAGCCCACAGGGGGCCACTGAAGCTTTCTTT,CASSPQGATEAFF
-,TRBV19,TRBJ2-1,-,TGTGCCTCCATGAGGGGCGCGGGGAATGAGCAGTTCTTC,CASMRGAGNEQFF
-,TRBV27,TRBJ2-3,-,TGTGCCAGCAGTTTGAGTGAAGCGACAGATACGCAGTATTTT,CASSLSEATDTQYF
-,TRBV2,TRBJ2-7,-,TGTGCCACCCGGGACTGGGCCTACGAGCAGTACTTC,CATRDWAYEQYF
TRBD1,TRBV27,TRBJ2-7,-,TGTGCCAGCGGACGGGGACAGGGGAGCGAGCAGTACTTC,CASGRGQGSEQYF
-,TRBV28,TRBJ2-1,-,TGTGCCAGCAGTTTATTCCTCAATGAGCAGTTCTTC,CASSLFLNEQFF
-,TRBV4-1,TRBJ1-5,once,TGCGCCAGCAGCCAAGATCCGGGACAGCCCCAGCATTTT,CASSQDPGQPQHF
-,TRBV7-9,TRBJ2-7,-,TGTGCCAGCAGCGTGACAGCCTACGAGCAGTACTTC,CASSVTAYEQYF
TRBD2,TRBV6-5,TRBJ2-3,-,TGTGCCAGCAGTTACGGGCTAGCGGGAACAGATACGCAGTATTTT,CASSYGLAGTDTQYF
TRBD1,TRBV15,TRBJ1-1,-,TGTGCCACCAGCGACCGGGACAGGGCCATGAACACTGAAGCTTTCTTT,CATSDRDRAMNTEAFF
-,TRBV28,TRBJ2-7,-,TGTGCCAGCAGTTTGAGTATCTCCTACGAGCAGTACTTC,CASSLSISYEQYF
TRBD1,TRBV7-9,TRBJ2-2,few,TGTGCCAGCAGCTGGCCGGGACAGGGTGTAGGCACCGGGGAGCTGTTTTTT,CASSWPGQGVGTGELFF
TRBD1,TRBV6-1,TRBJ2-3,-,TGTGCCAGCAGTGTCTTACAGGGGGATATCACAGATACGCAGTATTTT,CASSVLQGDITDTQYF
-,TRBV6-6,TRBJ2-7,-,TGTGCCAGCAGTTATCAGGGGATCCACGAGCAGTACTTC,CASSYQGIHEQYF
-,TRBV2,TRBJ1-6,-,TGTGCCAGCAGTGAAGAGGACAGAAGAGGATCACCCCTCCACTTT,CASSEEDRRGSPLHF
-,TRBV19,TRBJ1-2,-,TGTGCCAGTAGCGGGGATGGCTACACCTTC,CASSGDGYTF